The rows below give T cell receptor beta chains drawn from one sample of a study of cytomegalovirus exposure and HLA in healthy donors. Repertoires were generated with immunoSEQ multiplex PCR, while TCRdb's copy carries only in-frame clones and drops some. The repertoire consists of 150,000 to 200,000 clones, with around 83% occurring once and the leading ten covering about 2.1%. What was sequenced was PBMCs. Source of these receptors: a young man in good health and CMV-seropositive. The CDR3 runs from the conserved cysteine through the conserved F or W. D genes are given only for firm matches. Size is omitted from some rows. Given values are once, few, many or a class for expanded clones.

NA	TRBJ2-7	TRBV18	TRBD1	CASSPFQGAGEQYF	TGTGCCAGCTCACCATTTCAGGGGGCGGGGGAGCAGTACTTC
once	TRBJ2-2	TRBV4-2	NA	CASSQAGNTGELFF	TGTGCCAGCAGCCAAGCGGGGAACACCGGGGAGCTGTTTTTT
NA	TRBJ1-2	TRBV29-1	TRBD1	CSVETGGAGYGYTF	TGCAGCGTGGAAACAGGGGGCGCGGGCTATGGCTACACCTTC
NA	TRBJ2-5	TRBV5-1	NA	CASSLAVGGKETQYF	TGCGCCAGCAGCTTGGCCGTAGGGGGTAAAGAGACCCAGTACTTC
NA	TRBJ2-5	TRBV7-2	TRBD2	CASSATGTKGEYF	TGTGCCAGCAGTGCAACCGGGACTAAAGGAGAGTACTTC
NA	TRBJ2-7	TRBV5-6	TRBD2	CASSFLGSGGTGQYF	TGTGCCAGCAGCTTTCTAGGTAGCGGGGGAACCGGGCAGTACTTC
NA	TRBJ1-4	TRBV2	TRBD1	CASSDQGQGTNEKLFF	TGTGCCAGCAGTGACCAGGGACAGGGTACTAATGAAAAACTGTTTTTT
once	TRBJ1-5	TRBV11-1	NA	CASSLELNQPQHF	TGTGCCAGCAGCTTAGAATTAAATCAGCCCCAGCATTTT
NA	TRBJ2-7	TRBV5-6	TRBD2	CASSIGLAGAYEQYF	TGTGCCAGCAGCATCGGACTAGCGGGGGCCTACGAGCAGTACTTC
NA	TRBJ2-1	TRBV5-1	NA	CASSLGSGNEQFF	TGCGCCAGCAGCTTGGGCTCCGGCAATGAGCAGTTCTTC
few	TRBJ1-3	TRBV5-1	NA	CASSSAGDTGNTIYF	TGCGCCAGCAGCTCGGCGGGGGATACTGGAAACACCATATATTTT
NA	TRBJ2-2	TRBV6-5	NA	CASSYSTQGSRELFF	TGTGCCAGCAGTTACTCGACGCAGGGCAGTCGGGAGCTGTTTTTT
few	TRBJ2-7	TRBV6-5	NA	CASSTTYEQYF	TGTGCCAGCAGTACTACCTACGAGCAGTACTTC
NA	TRBJ2-1	TRBV7-6	TRBD1	CASSRMTGANEQFF	TGTGCCAGCAGCCGAATGACAGGGGCCAATGAGCAGTTCTTC
NA	TRBJ1-2	TRBV4-3	NA	CASSQTRTDNYGYTF	TGCGCCAGCAGCCAGACAAGGACTGATAACTATGGCTACACCTTC
NA	TRBJ2-1	TRBV5-1	TRBD2	CASSLSGGSYNEQFF	TGCGCCAGCAGCTTAAGCGGGGGTTCCTACAATGAGCAGTTCTTC
NA	TRBJ2-2	TRBV5-6	NA	CASSLAVTGELFF	TGTGCCAGCAGCTTGGCGGTTACCGGGGAGCTGTTTTTT
NA	TRBJ2-3	TRBV7-2	NA	CASTQTGHLSTDTQYF	TGTGCCAGCACCCAAACGGGACACTTAAGCACAGATACGCAGTATTTT
NA	TRBJ1-4	TRBV4-3	NA	CASSHTTGRGNEKLFF	TGCGCCAGCAGCCATACCACAGGGCGGGGGAATGAAAAACTGTTTTTT
NA	TRBJ2-1	TRBV7-9	TRBD2	CASSRLAVSNYPQFF	TGTGCCAGCAGCCGACTAGCGGTGTCCAATTACCCTCAGTTCTTC
NA	TRBJ1-2	TRBV5-1	NA	CASSLEGGNGYTF	TGCGCCAGCAGCTTGGAAGGGGGTAATGGCTACACCTTC
NA	TRBJ1-5	TRBV27	TRBD1	CASSQGQGALNRNQPQHF	TGTGCCAGCAGCCAGGGACAGGGGGCGTTAAATCGCAATCAGCCCCAGCATTTT
NA	TRBJ2-7	TRBV5-1	TRBD2	CASSFTPGLAHYEQYF	TGCGCCAGCAGCTTTACACCGGGACTAGCGCACTACGAGCAGTACTTC
NA	TRBJ2-1	TRBV7-2	TRBD2	CASSPLRGGLNEQFF	TGTGCCAGCAGCCCATTGCGGGGGGGCCTCAATGAGCAGTTCTTC
NA	TRBJ2-7	TRBV11-2	TRBD2	CASSSRLAGEQYF	TGTGCCAGCAGCTCACGACTAGCGGGGGAGCAGTACTTC
NA	TRBJ2-4	TRBV29-1	TRBD2	CSGRAGGENIQYF	TGCAGCGGACGGGCGGGGGGGGAGAACATTCAGTACTTC
NA	TRBJ2-4	TRBV29-1	TRBD2	CSGGGLAAAVFLAKNIQYF	TGCAGCGGGGGGGGACTAGCGGCGGCCGTTTTTTTAGCCAAAAACATTCAGTACTTC
NA	TRBJ2-3	TRBV19	TRBD2	CASSIAGGSDTQYF	TGTGCCAGTAGTATAGCCGGGGGGTCAGATACGCAGTATTTT
NA	TRBJ1-1	TRBV11-1	TRBD1	CASSFRTGSNTEAFF	TGTGCCAGCAGCTTTCGGACAGGGTCGAACACTGAAGCTTTCTTT
NA	TRBJ2-7	TRBV4-3	NA	CASSQGSGEQYF	TGCGCCAGCAGCCAAGGATCCGGCGAGCAGTACTTC
NA	TRBJ2-2	TRBV9	TRBD2	CASSENSGSDTGELFF	TGTGCCAGCAGCGAAAATAGCGGGAGCGACACCGGGGAGCTGTTTTTT
NA	TRBJ1-3	TRBV7-9	NA	CASSLPGLISGNTIYF	TGTGCCAGCAGTTTGCCGGGACTTATCTCTGGAAACACCATATATTTT
NA	TRBJ2-7	TRBV4-1	NA	CASSQEVGASYEQYF	TGCGCCAGCAGCCAAGAAGTGGGGGCTTCCTACGAGCAGTACTTC
many	TRBJ1-4	TRBV13	TRBD1	CASSLAGQGHNEKLFF	TGTGCCAGCAGCTTAGCGGGACAGGGCCATAATGAAAAACTGTTTTTT
NA	TRBJ1-2	TRBV27	NA	CASSLSGAGYTF	TGTGCCAGCAGTTTATCAGGGGCTGGCTACACCTTC
NA	TRBJ2-4	TRBV6-5	NA	CASSWDWTSDSQYF	TGTGCCAGCAGTTGGGACTGGACATCTGACAGTCAGTACTTC
NA	TRBJ1-2	TRBV4-1	NA	CASSRARDPGGYTF	TGCGCCAGCAGCCGGGCCCGGGATCCGGGCGGCTACACCTTC
NA	TRBJ2-7	TRBV7-9	NA	CASSSHYEQYF	TGTGCCAGCAGCTCCCACTACGAGCAGTACTTC
NA	TRBJ1-2	TRBV5-1	TRBD1	CASSSGQALANYGYTF	TGCGCCAGCTCATCAGGACAGGCCTTAGCTAACTATGGCTACACCTTC
NA	TRBJ2-7	TRBV27	NA	CASSLSEFYEQYF	TGTGCCAGCAGTTTATCGGAGTTCTACGAGCAGTACTTC
NA	TRBJ1-5	TRBV5-6	NA	CASSFGGGGQPQHF	TGTGCCAGCAGCTTTGGGGGGGGAGGCCAGCCCCAGCATTTT
once	TRBJ2-7	TRBV12-5	TRBD1	CASGLVLDRGSYEQYF	TGTGCTAGTGGTTTGGTACTGGACAGGGGTTCCTACGAGCAGTACTTC
once	TRBJ2-5	TRBV2	TRBD1	CASSGDRQETQYF	TGTGCCAGCAGTGGGGACAGGCAAGAGACCCAGTACTTC
few	TRBJ2-2	TRBV25-1	NA	CASGPSTGELFF	TGTGCCAGCGGCCCATCCACCGGGGAGCTGTTTTTT
NA	TRBJ1-3	TRBV6-4	NA	CASSSRQAIGNTIYF	TGTGCCAGCAGTAGCCGACAGGCTATAGGAAACACCATATATTTT
NA	TRBJ1-1	TRBV6-5	NA	CASSYSRLGNTEAFF	TGTGCCAGCAGTTACTCTAGACTCGGGAACACTGAAGCTTTCTTT
NA	TRBJ2-3	TRBV5-1	TRBD2	CASSLILAGEADTQYF	TGCGCCAGCAGCTTGATACTAGCGGGGGAGGCGGATACGCAGTATTTT
once	TRBJ1-5	TRBV6-6	TRBD1	CASRTGDQPQHF	TGTGCCAGCAGGACAGGGGATCAGCCCCAGCATTTT
NA	TRBJ2-2	TRBV5-1	TRBD2	CASSGGGAGTGELFF	TGCGCCAGCAGCGGCGGGGGGGCTGGCACCGGGGAGCTGTTTTTT
once	TRBJ1-2	TRBV5-5	TRBD1	CASSLGQGDYGYTF	TGTGCCAGCAGCTTGGGACAGGGGGACTATGGCTACACCTTC
NA	TRBJ2-2	TRBV28	NA	CASSLLVGELFF	TGTGCCAGCAGTTTACTTGTCGGGGAGCTGTTTTTT
NA	TRBJ2-4	TRBV5-6	TRBD1	CASSLTGTGVNIQYF	TGTGCCAGCAGCCTGACCGGGACAGGGGTAAACATTCAGTACTTC
NA	TRBJ1-2	TRBV18	NA	CASSPPSGAYGYTF	TGTGCCAGCTCACCACCATCTGGGGCCTATGGCTACACCTTC
NA	TRBJ1-1	TRBV28	NA	CASSFIQGSMNTEAFF	TGTGCCAGCAGTTTTATCCAGGGCAGCATGAACACTGAAGCTTTCTTT